This record covers a single TCR beta chain. Generated by immunoSEQ multiplex PCR, the TCRdb table keeps only in-frame clones and is missing some. The sample holds roughly 200,000 clones, roughly 88% seen once. The data belong to a study of blood T cell repertoires in COVID-19. Overall study context: Whether acute or convalescent, the COVID-19 samples came from the United States, Italy and Spain. T cells, B-cell-depleted T cells, or PBMCs provided the cDNA or gDNA that served as material.

Germline lookup yields CDR1 SGHDN and CDR2 FVKESK. The V gene lost 1 base and the J gene lost 0 bases, with 8 bases spanning the gap. The CDR3 runs to 15 residues. The receptor comes from a human donor in a cohort sampled during active COVID-19. Specimen: peripheral blood. The chain is built from TRBV14 and TRBJ2-3; D is unresolved. CDR3 sequence (DNA): TGTGCCAGCAGCCAAGCCTACGGGAGCACAGATACGCAGTATTTT. Translated, it gives CASSQAYGSTDTQYF.